A selection of T cell receptor beta chains follows, all from one sample in a study of Tregs in tolerant kidney transplant recipients. Sequencing was performed with immunoSEQ multiplex PCR; in TCRdb, only in-frame clones are kept and a portion is missing. The sample contains fewer than 80,000 clones, 95% to 98% of which appear only once. The sequencing used Tregs from blood, collected before the transplant. These TCRs come from a human donor who received a combined kidney and bone marrow transplant. Each CDR3 is given with its conserved first and last residue. The order of the fields is CDR3 length, J gene, V gene, D gene, clone size, CDR3 protein, CDR3 DNA. D genes are given only for firm matches. Clone size is stated in some rows and not others, as once, few, many or a class when expanded.

length: 13; J: TRBJ2-2; V: TRBV29-1; D: .; size: .; CDR3: CSVKTGNTGELFF; DNA: TGCAGCGTAAAGACAGGGAACACCGGGGAGCTGTTTTTT
length: 15; J: TRBJ2-7; V: TRBV6-6; D: TRBD2; size: .; CDR3: CASIPGAGASYEQYF; DNA: TGTGCCAGCATTCCGGGAGCGGGGGCCTCCTACGAGCAGTACTTC
length: 15; J: TRBJ1-3; V: TRBV4-2; D: .; size: once; CDR3: CASSHRRGAGNTIYF; DNA: TGTGCCAGCAGCCACCGCAGGGGTGCTGGAAACACCATATATTTT
length: 18; J: TRBJ2-5; V: TRBV28; D: TRBD2; size: .; CDR3: CASSSRQKRGGTRETQYF; DNA: TGTGCCAGCAGTTCCCGACAGAAGCGGGGGGGCACTAGAGAGACCCAGTACTTC
length: 15; J: TRBJ2-7; V: TRBV7-5; D: .; size: once; CDR3: CVRLPGTGGLNEQYF; DNA: TGTGTCAGACTACCTGGGACAGGGGGTCTGAACGAGCAGTACTTC
length: 16; J: TRBJ2-6; V: TRBV2; D: .; size: once; CDR3: CASAGRRIAGANVLTF; DNA: TGTGCCAGCGCTGGGAGGAGGATAGCTGGGGCCAACGTCCTGACTTTC
length: 17; J: TRBJ2-1; V: TRBV7-9; D: TRBD2; size: .; CDR3: CASSLEARRGLAGEQFF; DNA: TGTGCCAGCAGCTTAGAAGCCCGAAGGGGACTAGCGGGGGAGCAGTTCTTC
length: 15; J: TRBJ2-7; V: TRBV7-6; D: TRBD2; size: .; CDR3: CASSLAAGGGYEQYF; DNA: TGTGCCAGCAGCTTAGCAGCGGGAGGAGGCTACGAGCAGTACTTC
length: 15; J: TRBJ2-5; V: TRBV19; D: .; size: .; CDR3: CASSTKGLRGETQYF; DNA: TGTGCCAGTAGTACCAAAGGGCTCAGGGGAGAGACCCAGTACTTC
length: 16; J: TRBJ2-5; V: TRBV7-8; D: TRBD2; size: few; CDR3: CASSLDLAGEGETQYF; DNA: TGTGCCAGCAGCTTAGACCTAGCGGGAGAAGGAGAGACCCAGTACTTC
length: 16; J: TRBJ1-4; V: TRBV4-3; D: .; size: .; CDR3: CASSQDQWSINEKLFF; DNA: TGCGCCAGCAGCCAAGATCAGTGGAGCATTAATGAAAAACTGTTTTTT
length: 17; J: TRBJ2-7; V: TRBV4-1; D: TRBD1; size: .; CDR3: CASSQGATGGNPYEQYF; DNA: TGCGCCAGCAGCCAAGGGGCGACAGGGGGCAACCCCTACGAGCAGTACTTC
length: 18; J: TRBJ2-7; V: TRBV2; D: .; size: .; CDR3: CASSKTRKSRDKTYEQYF; DNA: TGTGCCAGCAGTAAAACCCGCAAAAGCCGGGACAAAACCTACGAGCAGTACTTC
length: 17; J: TRBJ2-1; V: TRBV7-2; D: .; size: .; CDR3: CASSSPLAVTLRNEQFF; DNA: TGTGCCAGCAGCTCCCCACTAGCTGTAACCCTCCGCAATGAGCAGTTCTTC
length: 15; J: TRBJ2-1; V: TRBV19; D: TRBD2; size: .; CDR3: CASIGTSKSANEQFF; DNA: TGTGCCAGTATTGGGACTAGTAAATCGGCCAATGAGCAGTTCTTC
length: 14; J: TRBJ1-2; V: TRBV25-1; D: .; size: .; CDR3: CASSEWGVHNGYTF; DNA: TGTGCCAGCAGTGAATGGGGGGTACACAATGGCTACACCTTC
length: 15; J: TRBJ1-6; V: TRBV4-1; D: TRBD1; size: .; CDR3: CASSQEDRVNSPLHF; DNA: TGCGCCAGCAGCCAAGAAGACAGGGTCAATTCACCCCTCCACTTT
length: 13; J: TRBJ2-2; V: TRBV7-3; D: .; size: .; CDR3: CASSSQTPGELFF; DNA: TGTGCCAGCAGCTCCCAGACACCCGGGGAGCTGTTTTTT
length: 13; J: TRBJ2-7; V: TRBV10-3; D: TRBD1; size: .; CDR3: CATTDRSSYEQYF; DNA: TGTGCCACCACGGACAGGTCATCCTACGAGCAGTACTTC
length: 14; J: TRBJ1-6; V: TRBV18; D: .; size: .; CDR3: CASSQTGQNSPLHF; DNA: TGTGCCAGCTCACAGACAGGACAGAATTCACCCCTCCACTTT
length: 14; J: TRBJ2-7; V: TRBV19; D: .; size: .; CDR3: CASSIEADSYEQYF; DNA: TGTGCCAGTAGTATAGAGGCGGACTCCTACGAGCAGTACTTC
length: 13; J: TRBJ1-2; V: TRBV11-2; D: .; size: .; CDR3: CASSLTASYGYTF; DNA: TGTGCCAGCAGCCTGACAGCCTCATATGGCTACACCTTC
length: 14; J: TRBJ1-2; V: TRBV10-3; D: .; size: .; CDR3: CAISESVRSYGYTF; DNA: TGTGCCATCAGTGAGTCGGTTCGTAGCTATGGCTACACCTTC
length: 11; J: TRBJ2-7; V: TRBV20-1; D: .; size: .; CDR3: CSAMTNYEQYF; DNA: TGCAGTGCTATGACTAACTACGAGCAGTACTTC
length: 17; J: TRBJ1-2; V: TRBV4-2; D: TRBD1; size: .; CDR3: CASSQDPRTGGVRGYTF; DNA: TGTGCCAGCAGCCAAGATCCCCGGACAGGGGGCGTGCGGGGCTACACCTTC
length: 15; J: TRBJ1-1; V: TRBV28; D: .; size: .; CDR3: CASSLAPGRGTEAFF; DNA: TGTGCCAGCAGTTTGGCCCCGGGCCGGGGCACTGAAGCTTTCTTT
length: 15; J: TRBJ1-6; V: TRBV28; D: TRBD1; size: .; CDR3: CASSSRDRLNSPLHF; DNA: TGTGCCAGCAGCTCCCGGGACAGGCTAAATTCACCCCTCCACTTT
length: 14; J: TRBJ2-7; V: TRBV7-2; D: TRBD1; size: once; CDR3: CASSIGTGAYEQYF; DNA: TGTGCCAGCAGCATTGGGACAGGGGCCTACGAGCAGTACTTC
length: 16; J: TRBJ2-3; V: TRBV4-1; D: .; size: .; CDR3: CASSPRGPPSTDTQYF; DNA: TGCGCCAGCAGCCCTCGAGGTCCCCCTAGCACAGATACGCAGTATTTT
length: 16; J: TRBJ2-1; V: TRBV27; D: .; size: .; CDR3: CASKPPRQIGHNEQFF; DNA: TGTGCCAGCAAACCGCCTAGACAGATAGGACACAATGAGCAGTTCTTC
length: 17; J: TRBJ1-5; V: TRBV19; D: .; size: .; CDR3: CASSIDLKGGFFRPQHF; DNA: TGTGCCAGTAGTATAGATCTTAAGGGGGGGTTTTTTCGGCCCCAGCATTTT
length: 14; J: TRBJ1-6; V: TRBV4-3; D: .; size: .; CDR3: CASSQEGGFSPLHF; DNA: TGCGCCAGCAGCCAAGAGGGGGGATTTTCACCCCTCCACTTT
length: 16; J: TRBJ2-3; V: TRBV5-1; D: TRBD1; size: .; CDR3: CASSKGPGQGTDTQYF; DNA: TGCGCCAGCAGCAAAGGCCCGGGACAGGGGACAGATACGCAGTATTTT
length: 16; J: TRBJ2-2; V: TRBV5-1; D: TRBD1; size: .; CDR3: CASSLQGAGYTGELFF; DNA: TGCGCCAGCAGCTTACAGGGGGCAGGGTACACCGGGGAGCTGTTTTTT
length: 15; J: TRBJ2-7; V: TRBV4-1; D: .; size: .; CDR3: CASSQQRGQHYEQYF; DNA: TGCGCCAGCAGCCAGCAACGCGGACAGCACTACGAGCAGTACTTC
length: 14; J: TRBJ2-5; V: TRBV7-7; D: TRBD1; size: .; CDR3: CASSSYGTGETQYF; DNA: TGTGCCAGCAGCTCCTACGGGACAGGGGAAACCCAGTACTTC
length: 17; J: TRBJ2-3; V: TRBV11-2; D: TRBD2; size: .; CDR3: CASSLEIGLLAGNTQYF; DNA: TGTGCCAGCAGCTTAGAAATAGGCCTACTAGCGGGGAATACGCAGTATTTT
length: 18; J: TRBJ2-3; V: TRBV5-1; D: TRBD2; size: .; CDR3: CASSSTIGLAGGTDTQYF; DNA: TGCGCCAGCAGCTCGACGATAGGGCTGGCGGGGGGCACAGATACGCAGTATTTT
length: 12; J: TRBJ1-6; V: TRBV28; D: .; size: .; CDR3: CASSLPGSPLHF; DNA: TGTGCCAGCAGTTTGCCGGGTTCACCCCTCCACTTT
length: 16; J: TRBJ2-2; V: TRBV10-3; D: .; size: .; CDR3: CAISGEFTGKTGELFF; DNA: TGTGCCATCAGTGGAGAATTTACAGGGAAGACCGGGGAGCTGTTTTTT
length: 14; J: TRBJ1-1; V: TRBV5-1; D: .; size: .; CDR3: CASSLARTATEAFF; DNA: TGCGCCAGCAGCTTGGCCAGGACAGCCACTGAAGCTTTCTTT
length: 14; J: TRBJ2-5; V: TRBV7-7; D: .; size: .; CDR3: CASSFGQRGETQYF; DNA: TGTGCCAGCAGCTTCGGCCAGCGTGGCGAGACCCAGTACTTC
length: 15; J: TRBJ2-7; V: TRBV4-2; D: TRBD2; size: .; CDR3: CASSQTSGRFYEQYF; DNA: TGTGCCAGCAGCCAAACTAGCGGGAGGTTCTACGAGCAGTACTTC
length: 16; J: TRBJ1-2; V: TRBV7-9; D: .; size: .; CDR3: CASSLDTVPIGYGYTF; DNA: TGTGCCAGCAGCTTAGACACAGTCCCGATTGGATATGGCTACACCTTC
length: 14; J: TRBJ2-5; V: TRBV5-1; D: TRBD2; size: .; CDR3: CASSPLAGVETQYF; DNA: TGCGCCAGCAGCCCACTAGCGGGAGTGGAGACCCAGTACTTC